The 23 T cell receptor beta chains below were found in one sample sequenced in a study of beta chain features in type 1 diabetes. What was sequenced were expressed TCRB transcripts, since all of the isolated RNA had been reverse transcribed. TCRdb's table, derived via immunoSEQ multiplex PCR, lists solely in-frame clones and lacks some. The data hold a few hundred thousand clones, with about 18% observed a single time. The sequencing input was naive CD4+ T cells from blood. The receptor source for this set is a woman under 30 in good health.

This clone appeared a few times. CDR3: CASSSGDYTYTDTQYF. The CDR3 bases are TGTGCCAGCAGCTCCGGAGACTACACTTACACAGATACGCAGTATTTT. V is TRBV7-2 and J is TRBJ2-3, with D possibly being TRBD2 (5 bases). The germline V gene has CDR1 SGHTA and CDR2 FQGNSA. V was cut by 4 bases and J by 2 bases, with 16 bases left in between. The CDR3 runs 16 residues.

V usage is TRBV27 and J usage is TRBJ2-7, with D perhaps matching TRBD2 (5 bases). CDR3 size: 13 residues. Per the germline V gene, CDR1 is MNHEY and CDR2 is SMNVEV (reference sequence). The V end was cut by 2 bases, the J end by 6 bases, with 11 bases between. The CDR3 loop is CASSLTEAGEQYF. In DNA, the CDR3 is TGTGCCAGCAGTTTAACCGAGGCGGGCGAGCAGTACTTC.

J is TRBJ2-7 and V is TRBV9; D may be TRBD1 (6 bases). The V and J ends lost 1 base and 7 bases respectively, with 18 bases between them. The CDR3 is 15 residues long. Germline V CDR1 and CDR2: SGDLS, YYNGEE. The DNA for the CDR3 is TGTGCCAGCAGCGTACACCCAGGGGTTGGAGATGAGCAGTACTTC. Translating gives CASSVHPGVGDEQYF. Filled out from reference TRBV9 and TRBJ2-7, the complete variable domain reads DSGVTQTPKHLITATGQRVTLRCSPRSGDLSVYWYQQSLDQGLQFLIQYYNGEERAKGNILERFSAQQFPDLHSELNLSSLELGDSALYFCASSVHPGVGDEQYFGPGTRLTVT.

The chain uses TRBV4-3 and TRBJ2-7; the D gene is possibly TRBD1 (6 bases). The CDR3 is 13 amino acids. The germline CDR1 and CDR2 sequences are LGHNA and YSLEER. The V and J ends lost 4 bases and 9 bases respectively, with 16 bases between them. The CDR3 region has the DNA TGCGCCAGCAGCCGGGACACCCTCGAAGGGCAGTACTTC. It is translated as CASSRDTLEGQYF.

The chain is built from TRBV5-6 and TRBJ1-5; tentatively, D is TRBD1 (6 bases). V was cut by 4 bases and J by 5 bases, with 16 bases left in between. Germline CDR1 reads SGHDT; CDR2 reads YYEEEE. This CDR3 region has 15 residues. DNA of the CDR3: TGTGCCAGCAGCAACCTAGGTGGGGGCGATCAGCCCCAGCATTTT. Translating it yields CASSNLGGGDQPQHF.

This clone came up a few times. The V and J genes are TRBV4-2 and TRBJ1-3; 8 bases map to TRBD1. Trimming took 1 base from V and 3 from J; bases not matched to a gene: 5. Germline V gives CDR1 LGHNA, CDR2 YNFKEQ. This CDR3 has 16 residues. In nucleotides, the CDR3 is TGTGCCAGCAGCCAAGCATACAGGGGGTTTGGAAACACCATATATTTT. This codes for CASSQAYRGFGNTIYF.

This sequence joins TRBV30 and TRBJ1-4; 7 nucleotides align to TRBD1. CDR3 length: 15 residues. V gave up 2 bases and J gave up 3 bases; unmatched junction bases: 6. CDR1 GTSNPN and CDR2 SVGIG come from the germline V gene (reference sequence). CDR3 region: CAWSISTGPNEKLFF. As DNA, the CDR3 is TGTGCCTGGAGTATATCGACAGGGCCTAATGAAAAACTGTTTTTT.

The V call is TRBV19, the J call TRBJ2-3; 10 bases are shared with TRBD1. The CDR3 is made up of 15 amino acids. V was pared by 10 bases and J by 4 bases, with 11 bases of the junction left unmatched. The germline gives CDR1 LNHDA, CDR2 SQIVND (reference sequence). In DNA, the CDR3 is TGTGCCACCCGGGACAGGGGAGGTCGCGCAGATACGCAGTATTTT. Translation: CATRDRGGRADTQYF. Full variable domain (outside the CDR3, taken from reference TRBV19 and TRBJ2-3): DGGITQSPKYLFRKEGQNVTLSCEQNLNHDAMYWYRQDPGQGLRLIYYSQIVNDFQKGDIAEGYSVSREKKESFPLTVTSAQKNPTAFYLCATRDRGGRADTQYFGPGTRLTVL.

This clone was detected only a few times. The rearrangement joins TRBV19 to TRBJ2-1; the D gene is possibly TRBD2 (5 bases). This CDR3 spans 14 amino acids. Trimming removed 3 bases at V and 9 bases at J, with 15 bases between. Germline V gene lookup returns CDR1 LNHDA and CDR2 SQIVND (reference sequence). As DNA, the CDR3 is TGTGCCAGTAGTATCCTTAAACTCGGAGGTGAGCAGTTCTTC. It translates to CASSILKLGGEQFF.

The chain uses TRBV30 and TRBJ2-3; the D is unclear. The CDR3 covers 15 residues. Per the germline V gene, CDR1 is GTSNPN and CDR2 is SVGIG (reference sequence). Trimming shortened V by 0 bases and J by 2 bases, and 12 bases separated the two germline ends. This CDR3 is CAWSVQTRSTDTQYF. In DNA, the CDR3 is TGTGCCTGGAGTGTACAAACGCGGTCCACAGATACGCAGTATTTT.

There are a few counts of this clone. The V call is TRBV7-9, the J call TRBJ2-1; 7 positions match TRBD1. This CDR3 spans 12 amino acids. Germline CDR1 and CDR2: SEHNR and FQNEAQ (reference sequence). Germline trimming cut 5 bases from V and 9 bases from J; bases unmatched to any gene: 4. CDR3 DNA sequence: TGTGCCAGCAGCAGACAGGGTACTGAGCAGTTCTTC. Translated, it gives CASSRQGTEQFF. The whole variable domain, filled in from reference TRBV7-9 and TRBJ2-1, reads DTGVSQNPRHKITKRGQNVTFRCDPISEHNRLYWYRQTLGQGPEFLTYFQNEAQLEKSRLLSDRFSAERPKGSFSTLEIQRTEQGDSAMYLCASSRQGTEQFFGPGTRLTVL.

The V call is TRBV15, the J call TRBJ1-1, with D possibly matching TRBD1 (6 bases). Between the trimmed V and J ends, which lost 1 base and 5 bases, there was a span of 14 bases. The germline CDR1 and CDR2 sequences are LNHNV and YYDKDF (reference sequence). This CDR3 is built from 15 residues. The CDR3 coding sequence is TGTGCCACCAGCAGAGTTCAGGGAGGGACAACTGAAGCTTTCTTT. This encodes CATSRVQGGTTEAFF.

The chain carries TRBV7-2 and TRBJ1-2, with 10 bases matching TRBD1. Germline lookup yields CDR1 SGHTA and CDR2 FQGNSA. The junction had 11 bases not matched to a gene; V was cut back by 5 bases and J by 8 bases. The CDR3 has 15 amino acids. This chain's CDR3 is CASSLLRDRGSGYTF. The CDR3 nucleotides are TGTGCCAGCAGCCTTCTCCGGGACAGGGGAAGCGGCTACACCTTC.

The chain has TRBV5-6 and TRBJ2-2, with 7 bases lining up with TRBD1. CDR3 length: 15 amino acids. Germline assignment: CDR1 SGHDT and CDR2 YYEEEE. V gave up 1 base and J gave up 4 bases; unmatched junction bases: 4. The CDR3 sequence is CASSLITGVTGELFF. DNA of the CDR3: TGTGCCAGCAGCTTGATTACAGGGGTCACCGGGGAGCTGTTTTTT.

This clone has only a few counts. The V and J genes are TRBV4-1 and TRBJ1-1; TRBD1 matches at 7 bases. Germline V lookup: CDR1 MGHRA, CDR2 YSYEKL. Losses at the gene ends were 0 bases for V and 1 base for J; bases not matched to a gene: 5. The CDR3 contains 16 residues. The CDR3 sequence is CASSQEGRTGNTEAFF. DNA for the CDR3: TGCGCCAGCAGCCAAGAGGGGAGGACAGGGAACACTGAAGCTTTCTTT.

This clone was seen more than once but under ten times. V gene TRBV5-1 combines with J gene TRBJ2-5, with 10 nucleotides matching TRBD2. CDR1 SGHRS and CDR2 YFSETQ come from the germline V gene. The CDR3 sequence is 16 residues long. V lost 0 bases to trimming and J lost 5 bases; unmatched junction nucleotides: 7. The CDR3, as DNA: TGCGCCAGCAGCTTGGAGCTAGCGGGGGAGATGGAGACCCAGTACTTC. Encoded protein: CASSLELAGEMETQYF.

This clone has only a few counts. V usage is TRBV5-4 and J usage is TRBJ1-2; 10 bases map to TRBD1. This CDR3 spans 12 amino acids. In germline, CDR1 is SGHNT, CDR2 YYREEE (reference sequence). J gave up 8 bases and V 6 bases, and 4 bases lay outside the gene matches. Written as DNA, the CDR3 is TGTGCCAGCACCGACAGGGGGCCCGGCTACACCTTC. It codes for CASTDRGPGYTF.

The chain joins TRBV5-1 to TRBJ2-1; perhaps TRBD2 as D (5 bases). This CDR3 contains 13 residues. Germline V gene sequence: CDR1 SGHRS, CDR2 YFSETQ. V was clipped by 3 bases and J by 8 bases, with 12 bases between them. The CDR3 region is CASSSDLDYEQFF. CDR3 nucleotides: TGCGCCAGCAGCTCGGACTTAGACTATGAGCAGTTCTTC.

This clone was observed a handful of times. The gene calls are TRBV21-1 and TRBJ2-1; the DNA was not compared with TRBD2, the D call given in the table. TRBV21-1 is a documented pseudogene. CDR3 length: 15 amino acids. The chain's CDR3 is CASSKVAHLASREFF. The CDR3 DNA follows: TGTGCCAGCAGCAAAGTGGCCCACCTCGCCTCTCGGGAGTTCTTC.

The chain uses TRBV7-9 and TRBJ2-5, with 7 bases matching TRBD1. This CDR3 contains 14 residues. The V segment lost 2 bases and the J segment 4 bases; nucleotides outside the gene matches: 4. CDR1 and CDR2 from the germline V gene are SEHNR and FQNEAQ (reference sequence). CDR3 loop: CASSLKGAGETQYF. The CDR3 DNA follows: TGTGCCAGCAGCTTAAAGGGGGCGGGAGAGACCCAGTACTTC.

The chain recombines TRBV18 with TRBJ1-1; weak D call: TRBD1 (5 bases). CDR3 length equals 13 residues. Germline CDR1 is KGHSH and CDR2 is LQKENI. Between the trimmed V and J ends, which lost 3 bases and 7 bases, there was a span of 12 bases. Here the CDR3 reads CASSPAARVEAFF. The CDR3 DNA reads as TGTGCCAGCTCACCGGCTGCCAGGGTTGAAGCTTTCTTT.

The CDR3 sequence: CASRYLSGSSSTDTQYF. The CDR3 DNA is TGCGCCAGCAGATATTTGAGCGGGAGTTCTAGCACAGATACGCAGTATTTT. The chain couples TRBV5-1 to TRBJ2-3; TRBD2 matches at 8 bases. CDR1 is SGHRS, CDR2 YFSETQ, per germline. V was clipped by 5 bases and J by 0 bases; unmatched bases: 11. This CDR3 is 17 amino acids long.

This clone was counted only a few times. The J gene is TRBJ1-5, the V gene TRBV7-2; weak D call: TRBD1 (5 bases). CDR1 is SGHTA, CDR2 FQGNSA, per germline. The CDR3 is 14 residues long. Trimming took off 2 bases at V and 4 bases at J, with 9 bases between the two ends. The CDR3 reads CASSLKAGNQPQHF. CDR3 nucleotides: TGTGCCAGCAGCTTAAAAGCAGGGAATCAGCCCCAGCATTTT.